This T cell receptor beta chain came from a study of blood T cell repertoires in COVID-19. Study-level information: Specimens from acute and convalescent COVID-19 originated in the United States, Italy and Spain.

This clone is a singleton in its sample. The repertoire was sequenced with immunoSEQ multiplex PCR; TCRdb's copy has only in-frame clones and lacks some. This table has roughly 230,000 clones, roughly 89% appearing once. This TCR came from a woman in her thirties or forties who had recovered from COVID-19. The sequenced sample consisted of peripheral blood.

The CDR3 nucleotides read TGTGCCAGCAGCTTACGGACAGGGAGGAAGAATTCACCCCTCCACTTT. This encodes CASSLRTGRKNSPLHF. The chain links TRBV7-2 to TRBJ1-6, with 8 bases that match TRBD1. Germline CDR1 is SGHTA and CDR2 is FQGNSA. CDR3 size: 16 residues. V lost 2 bases and J lost 7; bases outside the gene matches: 7. Based on the CDR3 plus reference TRBV7-2 and TRBJ1-6, the full variable domain is GAGVSQSPSNKVTEKGKDVELRCDPISGHTALYWYRQSLGQGLEFLIYFQGNSAPDKSGLPSDRFSAERTGGSVSTLTIQRTQQEDSAVYLCASSLRTGRKNSPLHFGNGTRLTVT.